This T cell receptor beta chain was profiled in a study of long-term antiretroviral therapy in people with HIV. The table lists this clone with a few counts. The immunoSEQ assay was v3.0, run at survey level. Some clones are missing from TCRdb's copy, which holds only in-frame ones; the method was immunoSEQ multiplex PCR. The repertoire includes 33,000 or so clones, 75% to 85% of them detected once, and about 12% sits in the top ten. This clonotype was sampled from a man younger than 35 with HIV. The sample here was unsorted PBMCs, taken 0.3 years after starting antiretroviral therapy.

The CDR3 DNA sequence: TGTGCCAGCTGCCCTACCGGGACACACCTCACCGGGGAGCTGTTTTTT. It codes for CASCPTGTHLTGELFF. The rearrangement uses TRBV27 and TRBJ2-2, with D possibly matching TRBD1 (6 bases). The germline V and J ends were trimmed by 8 bases and 4 bases, with 20 bases remaining between them. The germline V gene encodes CDR1 MNHEY and CDR2 SMNVEV (reference sequence). The CDR3 sequence is 16 residues long.